This T cell receptor beta chain was documented in a study of beta chain features in type 1 diabetes. Study background: Cell yields, age and gender were similar between patients and healthy donors.

Isolated RNA was reverse transcribed in full, so expressed TCRB transcripts were sequenced. Some clones are missing from TCRdb's copy, which holds only in-frame ones; the method was immunoSEQ multiplex PCR. This sample carries about 140,000 clones, 6.9% of them seen once, and the ten largest clones take about 1.3%. The CDR3 has 14 residues. V lost 2 bases, J lost 10 bases, and 9 bases stayed unmatched. CDR1 MNHNY and CDR2 SVGAGI come from the germline V gene (reference sequence). Sampling consisted of one heparinised blood draw per donor, averaging around 100 mL. The receptor was derived from a woman aged 25 to 39 in good health. The V and J genes are TRBV6-6 and TRBJ1-2, with 8 bases that match TRBD1. Material: central memory CD4+ T cells from blood. CDR3 DNA sequence: TGTGCCAGCAGTTACGGGGGACAGGCATCTTTCTACACCTTC. It encodes CASSYGGQASFYTF.